The present T cell receptor (beta chain) was sequenced within a study of cytomegalovirus exposure and HLA in healthy donors. Primers for the PCR totalled 60 Vbeta and 13 Jbeta. Generated by immunoSEQ multiplex PCR, the TCRdb table keeps only in-frame clones and is missing some. The repertoire includes about 130,000 clones, 80% of them detected once, and about 9.2% sits in the top ten. This CDR3 region has 16 residues. Per the germline V gene, CDR1 is LNHDA and CDR2 is SQIVND (reference sequence). Trimming cost V 7 bases and J 7 bases; bases outside gene matches: 15. The genes are TRBV19 and TRBJ2-1; 8 nucleotides agree with TRBD1. Sequenced sample: PBMCs. The clonotype was recovered from a man aged 30 to 45 in good health and CMV-seropositive. The CDR3 DNA reads TGTGCCAGTACCAATCATGGACAGGGTTCCGTAAATGAGCAGTTCTTC. This translates into CASTNHGQGSVNEQFF.